This entry lists 2 T cell receptor beta chains sequenced from one sample in a study of neurological immune-mediated disorders. MiXCR, run by TCRdb on the 5' RACE reads, gives a single entry per CDR3 protein. The sample includes some 57,000 distinct CDR3 sequences, roughly 3.5% of them seen just once. The material sequenced was PBMCs. These receptors all stem from a woman aged 60 to 75 with multiple sclerosis.

The chain uses TRBV18 and TRBJ1-2; D might be TRBD1 (5 bases). The CDR3 spans 12 residues. V was cut by 3 bases and J by 8 bases, with 10 bases left in between. Germline V CDR1 and CDR2: KGHSH, LQKENI. As DNA, the CDR3 is TGTGCCAGCTCACCGAGAGGGGACGGCTACACCTTC. This encodes CASSPRGDGYTF.

Ten or more counts support this clonotype. The chain uses TRBV5-1 and TRBJ2-5; unclear D gene. Trimming pared 0 bases from V and 4 bases from J, leaving 22 bases between. The CDR3 is made up of 18 amino acids. CDR1 is SGHRS, CDR2 YFSETQ, per germline. The CDR3 here is CASSLEGSVLSLGETQYF. The CDR3 DNA reads TGCGCCAGCAGCTTGGAAGGTTCGGTCCTTTCGTTAGGAGAGACCCAGTACTTC. The full variable domain, in which reference TRBV5-1 and TRBJ2-5 provide the parts outside the CDR3, is KAGVTQTPRYLIKTRGQQVTLSCSPISGHRSVSWYQQTPGQGLQFLFEYFSETQRNKGNFPGRFSGRQFSNSRSEMNVSTLELGDSALYLCASSLEGSVLSLGETQYFGPGTRLLVL.